A selection of T cell receptor beta chains follows, all from one sample in a study of CD8+ T cells in alopecia areata. Clones were sequenced by immunoSEQ multiplex PCR, and TCRdb holds only the in-frame ones, with some missing. The table has about 260,000 clones, around 64% seen once. The sample was CD4+ T cells sorted from blood, taken between weeks 51 and 52, from a patient treated with tofacitinib. These receptors all stem from a human donor with alopecia areata. The CDR3 runs from the conserved cysteine through the conserved F or W. D genes are given only for firm matches. Clone size is given for some rows only: seen once, a few or many times, or a class if the clone is expanded.

v_gene	abundance	j_gene	d_gene	CDR3nt	CDR3aa
TRBV19	few	TRBJ2-7	.	TGTGCCAGTAGTTCAGGCAGGGCCTACGAGCAGTACTTC	CASSSGRAYEQYF
TRBV6-6	few	TRBJ2-5	TRBD2	TGTGCCAGCAGAATAGCGGGGCAAGAGACCCAGTACTTC	CASRIAGQETQYF
TRBV4-3	.	TRBJ2-7	.	TGCGCCAGCAGCCAAGATTTGCGTCAGGGCTGGGGCTACGAGCAGTACTTC	CASSQDLRQGWGYEQYF
TRBV5-4	.	TRBJ1-6	.	TGTGCCAGCAGCTTGGATTATTCCCCATCACCCCTCCACTTT	CASSLDYSPSPLHF
TRBV7-9	once	TRBJ1-2	.	TGTGCCAGCAGCTTTCTCGAGTCTTCTAACTATGGCTACACCTTC	CASSFLESSNYGYTF
TRBV4-2	.	TRBJ2-1	.	TGTGCCAGCAGCCAAGAGTTAAGGGACTCCTACAATGAGCAGTTCTTC	CASSQELRDSYNEQFF
TRBV7-9	.	TRBJ1-1	.	TGTGCCAGCAGCCTGGCCTCCCATCCAATGAACACTGAAGCTTTCTTT	CASSLASHPMNTEAFF
TRBV5-6	.	TRBJ1-2	.	TGTGCCAGCAGCTTCCAGGTAAAAGATGGCTACACCTTC	CASSFQVKDGYTF
TRBV29-1	few	TRBJ2-5	.	TGCAGCATGCAGGGATTTTCGGAGACCCAGTACTTC	CSMQGFSETQYF
TRBV29-1	.	TRBJ2-3	.	TGCAGCGTTGACCGACTAGGTTTGGTAGATACGCAGTATTTT	CSVDRLGLVDTQYF
TRBV11-2	few	TRBJ2-7	.	TGTGCCAGCAGCGAAGCCCAGGGTTCCTTGTACGAGCAGTACTTC	CASSEAQGSLYEQYF
TRBV29-1	.	TRBJ1-2	.	TGCAGCGTTGAGGGGCCTGATGGCTACACCTTC	CSVEGPDGYTF
TRBV30	.	TRBJ2-3	.	TGTGCCTGGAGTGCGAGTGATACGCAGTATTTT	CAWSASDTQYF
TRBV25-1	.	TRBJ2-1	.	TGTGCCAGCAGTGCACCGGGAATTAAGAATGAGCAGTTCTTC	CASSAPGIKNEQFF
TRBV7-9	few	TRBJ2-6	.	TGTGCCAGCAGCTTACCCGGGGCCACCTCTGGGGCCAACGTCCTGACTTTC	CASSLPGATSGANVLTF
TRBV7-9	few	TRBJ1-1	.	TGTGCCAGCAGCTTAGCGAGGACAGATAACACTGAAGCTTTCTTT	CASSLARTDNTEAFF
TRBV30	.	TRBJ1-2	.	TGTGCCTGGAGTGGGACGTCCTATGGCTACACCTTC	CAWSGTSYGYTF
TRBV5-6	.	TRBJ1-1	.	TGTGCCAGCAGCCTGGGGCCTAACACTGAAGCTTTCTTT	CASSLGPNTEAFF
TRBV30	.	TRBJ2-7	.	TGTGCCTGGAGTGTTTACCACGAGCAGTACTTC	CAWSVYHEQYF
TRBV5-1	.	TRBJ2-3	.	TGCGCCAGCAGCTTGGGCGATACGCAGTATTTT	CASSLGDTQYF
TRBV18	few	TRBJ2-7	.	TGTGCCAGCTCACCACGTGGGACGGTGGATGGAGAGCAGTACTTC	CASSPRGTVDGEQYF
TRBV30	.	TRBJ1-3	TRBD1	TGTGCCTGGGGGGGACAGCTGGGAAACACCATATATTTT	CAWGGQLGNTIYF
TRBV2	.	TRBJ2-7	.	TGTGCCAGCAGTGAGGCCTTCCCCTACGAGCAGTACTTC	CASSEAFPYEQYF
TRBV2	.	TRBJ2-1	.	TGTGCCAGCAGCCAAGAAATTCGGGGTGAGCAGTTCTTC	CASSQEIRGEQFF
TRBV29-1	few	TRBJ1-1	.	TGCAGCGTTGAAACACGACAGAGTAACACTGAAGCTTTCTTT	CSVETRQSNTEAFF
TRBV6-5	.	TRBJ2-5	.	TGTGCCAGCAGTTTGGCCCTGAGGGGAGAGACCCAGTACTTC	CASSLALRGETQYF
TRBV4-3	.	TRBJ2-7	.	TGCGCCAGCAGCCAAGAACAGGGTCGTTACGAGCAGTACTTC	CASSQEQGRYEQYF
TRBV7-2	.	TRBJ2-5	.	TGTGCCAGCAGCTTAACGACCAGGGGTCGAGAGACCCAGTACTTC	CASSLTTRGRETQYF
TRBV30	.	TRBJ2-7	.	TGTGCCTGGACTAGGGGATGGGGATACGAGCAGTACTTC	CAWTRGWGYEQYF
TRBV7-6	.	TRBJ2-7	.	TGTGCCAGCAGCTTAAGGCAGGGGAAGAACGAGCAGTACTTC	CASSLRQGKNEQYF
TRBV7-6	once	TRBJ1-6	.	TGTGCCAGCGCCAGTCTCCCTTCCGCACCCCTCCACTTT	CASASLPSAPLHF
TRBV6-5	.	TRBJ1-3	.	TGTGCCAGCAGCCCTAGTGGAGGTACAGGAAACACCATATATTTT	CASSPSGGTGNTIYF
TRBV29-1	few	TRBJ1-4	TRBD1	TGCAGCGTCGCCGGGACAGCCCTTAGAAAACTGTTTTTT	CSVAGTALRKLFF
TRBV7-9	.	TRBJ2-2	.	TGTGCCAGCAGCTTATCTGCCGGGGAGCTGTTTTTT	CASSLSAGELFF
TRBV10-3	few	TRBJ2-5	TRBD1	TGTGCCATCAGTACCGGGACAGGGGGCGCCTTGGAGACCCAGTACTTC	CAISTGTGGALETQYF
TRBV29-1	few	TRBJ2-1	.	TGCAGCGTCATTAGCTCCTACAATGAGCAGTTCTTC	CSVISSYNEQFF
TRBV7-6	.	TRBJ1-3	.	TGTGCCAGCAGCTTAGCGGGAGTTCCTGGAAACACCATATATTTT	CASSLAGVPGNTIYF
TRBV29-1	.	TRBJ1-2	TRBD1	TGCAGCGTTGTGTGGACAGGGGCTCAGGGCTACACCTTC	CSVVWTGAQGYTF
TRBV25-1	.	TRBJ1-1	.	TGTGCCAGCGGGCCCAGGGAGCTTGGCACTGAAGCTTTCTTT	CASGPRELGTEAFF
TRBV30	.	TRBJ2-1	.	TGTGCCTGGAGCCTTGGTTCGACAGCGGAGCAGTTCTTC	CAWSLGSTAEQFF
TRBV30	.	TRBJ1-2	.	TGTGCCTGGACCAACGTCCCCTCCCTAGCTAACTATGGCTACACCTTC	CAWTNVPSLANYGYTF
TRBV15	.	TRBJ1-5	.	TGTGCCACCAGCAGAGATGAGGGCCTCTACGATCAGCCCCAGCATTTT	CATSRDEGLYDQPQHF
TRBV2	few	TRBJ1-5	.	TGTGCCAGCAGAGATTCAGGGTCCACCAATCAGCCCCAGCATTTT	CASRDSGSTNQPQHF
TRBV16	.	TRBJ2-7	.	TGTGCCAGCAGCCAAGATTACGAGCAGTACTTC	CASSQDYEQYF
TRBV5-1	.	TRBJ2-7	.	TGCGCCAGCAGCTTGATCGGAGGGAGCTACGAGCAGTACTTC	CASSLIGGSYEQYF
TRBV2	.	TRBJ1-1	.	TGTGCCAGCAGCTTAAGGGGAAGAACTGAAGCTTTCTTT	CASSLRGRTEAFF
TRBV6-1	once	TRBJ2-5	.	TGTGCCAGCAGCCCAAGGACCCGGGGCCAAGAGACCCAGTACTTC	CASSPRTRGQETQYF
TRBV7-2	.	TRBJ2-7	TRBD2	TGTGCCAGCAGCTTTGGCGGGGGGCCCCCCTACGAGCAGTACTTC	CASSFGGGPPYEQYF
TRBV30	.	TRBJ1-3	.	TGTGCCTGGAGTGAGGTACAGGGATCCATATATTTT	CAWSEVQGSIYF
TRBV7-3	.	TRBJ2-7	.	TGTGCCAGCAGCCCCTCCCCCGGCCGGCCTCCTGCCAACTTC	CASSPSPGRPPANF
TRBV9	.	TRBJ2-5	TRBD1	TGTGCCAGCAGCGTGACAGGGGGCATTGGAGAGACCCAGTACTTC	CASSVTGGIGETQYF
TRBV7-9	few	TRBJ2-7	TRBD1	TGTGCCAGCAGCTTAACCTGGACAGGGGACTACGAGCAGTACTTC	CASSLTWTGDYEQYF
TRBV4-1	.	TRBJ1-2	TRBD1	TGCGCCAGCAGCCCGACAGGGTTTGGCGATGGCTACACCTTC	CASSPTGFGDGYTF